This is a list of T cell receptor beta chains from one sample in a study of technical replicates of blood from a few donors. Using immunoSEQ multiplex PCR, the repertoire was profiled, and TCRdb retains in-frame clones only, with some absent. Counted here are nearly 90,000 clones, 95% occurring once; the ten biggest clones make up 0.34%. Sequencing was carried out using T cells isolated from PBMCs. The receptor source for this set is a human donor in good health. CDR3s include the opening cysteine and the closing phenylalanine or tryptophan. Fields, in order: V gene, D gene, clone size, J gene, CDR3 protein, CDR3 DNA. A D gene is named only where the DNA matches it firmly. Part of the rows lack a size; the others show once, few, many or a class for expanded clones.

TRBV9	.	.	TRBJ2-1	CASSPRTSPYNEQFF	TGTGCCAGCAGCCCCCGGACTTCTCCCTACAATGAGCAGTTCTTC
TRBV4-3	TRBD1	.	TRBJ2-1	CASSQWDRDSNEQFF	TGCGCCAGCAGCCAGTGGGACAGGGATTCGAATGAGCAGTTCTTC
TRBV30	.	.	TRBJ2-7	CAWSLSGTYEQYF	TGTGCCTGGAGTTTGTCAGGGACCTACGAGCAGTACTTC
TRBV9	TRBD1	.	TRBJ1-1	CASSVGIQGVGTEAFF	TGTGCCAGCAGCGTAGGGATCCAGGGGGTAGGCACTGAAGCTTTCTTT
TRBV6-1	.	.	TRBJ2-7	CATGHPYEQYF	TGTGCCACAGGACACCCCTACGAGCAGTACTTC
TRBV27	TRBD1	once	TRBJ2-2	CASSIKGQGTGELFF	TGTGCCAGCAGCATAAAGGGACAGGGGACCGGGGAGCTGTTTTTT
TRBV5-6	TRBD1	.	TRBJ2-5	CASSLDRGETQYF	TGTGCCAGCAGCTTGGACAGGGGAGAGACCCAGTACTTC
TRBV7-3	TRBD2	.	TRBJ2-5	CASSLSGHRASGRQETQYF	TGTGCCAGCAGCTTATCCGGTCATAGGGCTAGCGGGAGACAAGAGACCCAGTACTTC
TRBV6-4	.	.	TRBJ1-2	CASSGVRGFYTF	TGTGCCAGCAGTGGAGTACGGGGATTCTACACCTTC
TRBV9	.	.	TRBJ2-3	CASALGTDTQYF	TGTGCCAGCGCATTAGGCACAGATACGCAGTATTTT
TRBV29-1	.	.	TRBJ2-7	CSVVFRDTRYEQYF	TGCAGCGTCGTTTTCCGGGACACAAGATACGAGCAGTACTTC
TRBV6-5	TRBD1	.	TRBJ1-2	CASSNFRTGTYGYTF	TGTGCCAGCAGTAACTTCCGGACAGGGACCTATGGCTACACCTTC
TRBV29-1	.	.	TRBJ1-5	CSSRRRPYSNQPQHF	TGCAGCTCCAGGCGGAGGCCTTATAGCAATCAGCCCCAGCATTTT
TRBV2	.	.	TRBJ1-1	CASNGQMNTEAFF	TGTGCCAGCAATGGACAGATGAACACTGAAGCTTTCTTT
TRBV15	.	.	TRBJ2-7	CATSRDPLGEQYF	TGTGCCACCAGCAGAGATCCCCTCGGCGAGCAGTACTTC
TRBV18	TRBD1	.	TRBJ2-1	CASSYWDRAYNEQFF	TGTGCCAGCTCATACTGGGACAGGGCCTACAATGAGCAGTTCTTC
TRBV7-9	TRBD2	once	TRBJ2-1	CASYPSGVNNEQFF	TGTGCCAGCTATCCTAGCGGGGTTAACAATGAGCAGTTCTTC
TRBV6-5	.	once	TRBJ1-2	CASSQGIYGYTF	TGTGCCAGCAGTCAGGGGATCTATGGCTACACCTTC
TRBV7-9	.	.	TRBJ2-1	CASRLRRGYGTYNEQFF	TGTGCCAGCAGGTTACGCAGGGGTTACGGAACCTACAATGAGCAGTTCTTC
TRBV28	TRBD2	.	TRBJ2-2	CASRAAWDYHTGELFF	TGTGCCAGCAGAGCTGCCTGGGACTACCACACCGGGGAGCTGTTTTTT
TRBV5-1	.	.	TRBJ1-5	CASSPSPMGQPQHF	TGCGCCAGCAGCCCCTCCCCCATGGGCCAGCCCCAGCATTTT
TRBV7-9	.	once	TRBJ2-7	CASSLSQGTYEQYF	TGTGCCAGCAGCTTAAGCCAGGGGACCTACGAGCAGTACTTC
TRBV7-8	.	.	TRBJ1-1	CASSKGENTEAFF	TGTGCCAGCAGCAAAGGGGAGAACACTGAAGCTTTCTTT
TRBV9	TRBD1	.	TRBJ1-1	CASSVGLTGTDTEAFF	TGTGCCAGCAGCGTAGGCTTGACAGGGACGGACACTGAAGCTTTCTTT
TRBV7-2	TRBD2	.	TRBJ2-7	CASSSGLAGDEQYF	TGTGCCAGCAGTTCCGGACTAGCGGGAGACGAGCAGTACTTC
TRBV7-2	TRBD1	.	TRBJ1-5	CASSLAGQGNQPQHF	TGTGCCAGCAGCTTAGCGGGACAGGGCAATCAGCCCCAGCATTTT
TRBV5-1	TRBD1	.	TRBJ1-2	CASSWTGTVNFGDYGYTF	TGCGCCAGCAGCTGGACCGGGACAGTCAACTTTGGTGACTATGGCTACACCTTC
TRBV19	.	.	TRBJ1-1	CASSTQTVNTEAFF	TGTGCCAGTAGTACACAGACAGTGAACACTGAAGCTTTCTTT
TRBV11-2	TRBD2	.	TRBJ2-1	CASSFGLAVSSYNEQFF	TGTGCCAGCAGCTTCGGACTAGCTGTATCCTCCTACAATGAGCAGTTCTTC
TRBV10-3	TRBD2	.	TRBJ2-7	CAISESMAGEGYEQYF	TGTGCCATCAGTGAGTCGATGGCTGGGGAGGGCTACGAGCAGTACTTC
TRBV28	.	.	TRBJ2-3	CASSGGSTDTQYF	TGTGCCAGCAGCGGCGGGAGCACAGATACGCAGTATTTT
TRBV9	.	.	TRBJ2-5	CASSGGTAGAQETQYF	TGTGCCAGCAGCGGGGGAACAGCGGGCGCCCAAGAGACCCAGTACTTC
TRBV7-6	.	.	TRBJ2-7	CASSPLDKPTGHEQYF	TGTGCCAGCAGCCCCCTGGACAAGCCAACAGGGCACGAGCAGTACTTC
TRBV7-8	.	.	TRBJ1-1	CASSLALAYRLNTEAFF	TGTGCCAGCAGCTTAGCTCTCGCGTACAGGTTGAACACTGAAGCTTTCTTT
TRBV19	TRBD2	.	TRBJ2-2	CASRDGRARSGELFF	TGTGCCAGTAGGGACGGGAGGGCCAGGTCCGGGGAGCTGTTTTTT
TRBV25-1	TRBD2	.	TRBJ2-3	CASSSAGVSTQYF	TGTGCCAGCAGTTCAGCGGGAGTCAGTACGCAGTATTTT
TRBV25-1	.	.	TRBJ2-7	CASSESRPGCEQYF	TGTGCCAGCAGTGAATCCCGACCCGGGTGCGAGCAGTACTTC
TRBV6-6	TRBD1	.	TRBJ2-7	CAMGQGGYEQYF	TGTGCCATGGGACAGGGGGGATACGAGCAGTACTTC
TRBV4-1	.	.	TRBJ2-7	CASSQEQTTSYEQYF	TGCGCCAGCAGCCAAGAGCAAACTACCTCCTACGAGCAGTACTTC
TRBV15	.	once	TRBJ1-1	CATSRGLGSTSEAFF	TGTGCCACCAGCAGAGGGCTGGGGAGCACCTCTGAAGCTTTCTTT
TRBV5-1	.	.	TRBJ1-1	CASSLGLEAFF	TGCGCCAGCAGCTTGGGTCTAGAAGCTTTCTTT
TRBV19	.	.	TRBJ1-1	CATPSMVNTEAFF	TGTGCCACTCCAAGCATGGTGAACACTGAAGCTTTCTTT
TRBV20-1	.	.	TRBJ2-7	CSASAIFEQYF	TGCAGTGCTAGCGCGATCTTCGAGCAGTACTTC
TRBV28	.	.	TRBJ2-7	CATLGLYEQYF	TGTGCCACCCTCGGACTGTACGAGCAGTACTTC
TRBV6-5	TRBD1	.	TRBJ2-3	CASSRGTGPDTQYF	TGTGCCAGCAGTAGGGGGACAGGGCCAGATACGCAGTATTTT
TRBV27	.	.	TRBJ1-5	CASSLRQNSNQPQHF	TGTGCCAGCAGTTTGCGACAGAATAGCAATCAGCCCCAGCATTTT
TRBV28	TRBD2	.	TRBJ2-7	CASIPSGRAYEQYF	TGTGCCAGCATTCCTAGCGGGAGGGCCTACGAGCAGTACTTC
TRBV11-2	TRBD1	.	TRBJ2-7	CASSQRTGNYEQYF	TGTGCCAGCAGCCAAAGGACAGGGAACTACGAGCAGTACTTC
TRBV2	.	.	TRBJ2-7	CASLGGRGSYEQYF	TGTGCCAGCCTAGGCGGCCGGGGCTCCTACGAGCAGTACTTC
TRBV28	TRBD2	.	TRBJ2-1	CASSFSAGVVGNEQFF	TGTGCCAGCAGTTTTTCAGCGGGAGTTGTCGGGAATGAGCAGTTCTTC
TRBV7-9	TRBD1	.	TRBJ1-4	CASIEVGQGNEKLFF	TGTGCCAGCATCGAAGTGGGACAGGGGAACGAAAAACTGTTTTTT
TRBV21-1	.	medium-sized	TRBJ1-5	CASSQEPRRRVSTSNQPQHF	TGTGCCAGCAGCCAAGAACCTCGTCGACGGGTCTCCACTAGCAATCAGCCCCAGCATTTT
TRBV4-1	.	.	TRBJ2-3	CASSQDGGGGFGDTQYF	TGCGCCAGCAGCCAAGATGGGGGGGGCGGATTCGGAGATACGCAGTATTTT
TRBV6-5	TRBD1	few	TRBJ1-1	CASNRGGGTEAFF	TGTGCCAGCAACAGGGGAGGAGGGACTGAAGCTTTCTTT
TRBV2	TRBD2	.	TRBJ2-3	CASSEDGGRYDTQYF	TGTGCCAGCAGTGAAGATGGCGGGAGGTATGATACGCAGTATTTT
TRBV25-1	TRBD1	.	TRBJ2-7	CASQGAPYEQYF	TGTGCCAGCCAGGGGGCCCCTTACGAGCAGTACTTC
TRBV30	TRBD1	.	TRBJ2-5	CAWNPGQGTFKETQYF	TGTGCCTGGAATCCGGGACAGGGAACTTTTAAAGAGACCCAGTACTTC
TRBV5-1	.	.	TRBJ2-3	CASSLEGSTGTDTQYF	TGCGCCAGCAGCTTGGAGGGGTCTACAGGCACAGATACGCAGTATTTT
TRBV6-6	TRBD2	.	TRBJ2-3	CASSLTGGSTDTQYF	TGTGCCAGCAGTCTAACGGGGGGAAGCACAGATACGCAGTATTTT
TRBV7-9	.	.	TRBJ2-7	CASSLTLAPYEQYF	TGTGCCAGCAGCTTAACCTTGGCCCCCTACGAGCAGTACTTC